This T cell receptor beta chain was observed in a study of neurological immune-mediated disorders. About this clonotype itself: Mismatch with germline at one junction end may stem from a read error.

The CDR3 loop spans 14 amino acids. CDR1 and CDR2 (germline): MDHEN, SYDVKM. TCRdb re-called the 5' RACE reads with MiXCR, one entry per CDR3 protein. The table has over 45,000 distinct CDR3 sequences, around 3.1% seen once. The sequencing input was PBMCs. The source is a man aged 40-49 years with multiple sclerosis. J is TRBJ2-7 and V is TRBV28; D is uncertain. CDR3 protein: CASSVPERAIEQCF. The CDR3 nucleotides read TGTGCCAGCAGTGTCCCGGAAAGGGCTATAGAGCAGTGCTTC.